These 23 T cell receptor beta chains were sequenced from one sample in a study of blood T cell repertoires in COVID-19. Sequenced by immunoSEQ multiplex PCR; TCRdb stores in-frame clones only, minus some. The sample consists of under 120,000 clones, 70% to 80% of them appearing once. The sequencing sample was made of peripheral blood. These receptors came from a man in his 70s with active or convalescent COVID-19.

The chain recombines TRBV29-1 with TRBJ1-2, with TRBD1 matching over 7 bases. V was clipped by 4 bases and J by 8 bases; unmatched bases: 10. The CDR3 contains 13 residues. The germline V gene encodes CDR1 SQVTM and CDR2 ANQGSEA. The CDR3 loop reads CSVVAEQGPGYTF. DNA for the CDR3: TGCAGCGTTGTGGCGGAACAGGGGCCGGGCTACACCTTC.

This rearrangement joins TRBV29-1 to TRBJ2-1; TRBD1 matches at 10 bases. The trim removed 5 bases at V and 5 bases at J, leaving 6 bases unmatched. Per the germline V gene, CDR1 is SQVTM and CDR2 is ANQGSEA. The CDR3 sequence is 14 residues long. CDR3 protein: CSVRDRGFDNEQFF. CDR3 nucleotide sequence: TGCAGCGTTAGGGACAGGGGATTCGACAATGAGCAGTTCTTC.

The rearrangement joins TRBV24-1 to TRBJ1-2, with TRBD1 matching over 11 bases. The germline V gene encodes CDR1 KGHDR and CDR2 SFDVKD. The CDR3 length is 16 residues. V lost 3 bases and J lost 4; bases outside the gene matches: 6. The CDR3 DNA sequence: TGTGCCACCAGTGATCCGAGGACAGGGGGCGCCTATGGCTACACCTTC. Its translation: CATSDPRTGGAYGYTF.

The rearrangement uses TRBV2 and TRBJ1-2; D uncertain. Trimming stripped 3 bases from V and 8 bases from J, with 13 bases between. From germline, CDR1 is SNHLY and CDR2 FYNNEI. This CDR3 spans 13 amino acids. The DNA of the CDR3 is TGTGCCAGCAGTGACGACCGTGTGGGCGGCTACACCTTC. This encodes CASSDDRVGGYTF.

About this clone: This CDR3 is also generated by other DNA sequences in the sample. V is TRBV6-5 and J is TRBJ2-7, with TRBD2 identical over 10 bases. J gave up 3 bases and V 5 bases, and 4 bases lay outside the gene matches. Germline CDR1 is MNHEY and CDR2 is SVGAGI. This CDR3 is 14 amino acids long. The CDR3 DNA sequence: TGTGCCAGCAGTCTTCGGACTAGCGGCTACGAGCAGTACTTC. It yields the protein CASSLRTSGYEQYF.

The chain uses TRBV30 and TRBJ1-1, with TRBD1 identical over 7 bases. The CDR3 spans 13 residues. The V and J ends lost 5 bases and 1 base, in that order; junction bases with no gene match: 4. Germline V gene lookup returns CDR1 GTSNPN and CDR2 SVGIG (reference sequence). CDR3 DNA sequence: TGTGCCTGGGACAGGGCGTCGAACACTGAAGCTTTCTTT. Protein product: CAWDRASNTEAFF.

This clone was counted a single time. This specimen includes other DNA sequences encoding the same CDR3. This chain uses TRBV7-2 with TRBJ2-2; D might be TRBD2 (6 bases). The length of the CDR3 is 14 residues. V lost 1 base and J lost 5, with 8 bases in between. CDR1 is SGHTA and CDR2 is FQGNSA in the germline V gene. This chain's CDR3 is CASSLVAGTGELFF. The CDR3 nucleotides are TGTGCCAGCAGCTTAGTCGCGGGGACCGGGGAGCTGTTTTTT.

This clone was found a few times. The CDR3 reads CASSFAGLSGNEQFF. The CDR3 DNA reads as TGTGCCAGCAGCTTCGCGGGACTCTCGGGCAATGAGCAGTTCTTC. The rearrangement uses TRBV6-5 and TRBJ2-1; D perhaps matches TRBD2 (6 bases). Germline loops: CDR1 MNHEY, CDR2 SVGAGI. The V and J ends lost 6 bases and 6 bases respectively, with 18 bases between them. CDR3 length: 15 residues.

The V call is TRBV27, the J call TRBJ2-1; TRBD1 aligns across 9 bases. V gave up 6 bases and J gave up 3 bases; unmatched junction bases: 9. The CDR3 contains 16 residues. Germline lookup yields CDR1 MNHEY and CDR2 SMNVEV (reference sequence). In DNA form, the CDR3 reads TGTGCCAGCAGCCTCACGCCGGGACAGGGCTACAATGAGCAGTTCTTC. It codes for CASSLTPGQGYNEQFF.

This chain uses TRBV9 with TRBJ1-2; a weak D match, TRBD1 (6 bases). This CDR3 contains 15 residues. Germline values: CDR1 SGDLS, CDR2 YYNGEE. V was shortened by 0 bases and J by 8 bases, with 17 bases between the two germline ends. The chain's CDR3 is CASSVAPGGASGYTF. In DNA, the CDR3 is TGTGCCAGCAGCGTAGCCCCTGGGGGGGCTTCGGGCTACACCTTC.

The rearrangement uses TRBV30 and TRBJ1-3; D remains unclear. Deletions cut 0 bases from V and 4 bases from J, with 22 bases between. The V gene's germline CDR1 is GTSNPN and CDR2 SVGIG (reference sequence). The CDR3 has 18 amino acids. CDR3: CAWSVLIFKTTGGNTIYF. In DNA form, the CDR3 reads TGTGCCTGGAGTGTACTGATCTTTAAAACGACCGGGGGAAACACCATATATTTT.

The chain recombines TRBV5-1 with TRBJ1-4; D perhaps matches TRBD1 (5 bases). V lost 1 base and J 5 bases, leaving 12 bases between the germline ends. This CDR3 region has 15 residues. CDR1 is SGHRS and CDR2 is YFSETQ in the germline V gene. Here the CDR3 reads CASSLTTAENEKLFF. CDR3 DNA sequence: TGCGCCAGCAGCTTGACGACAGCCGAAAATGAAAAACTGTTTTTT. Full variable domain (outside the CDR3, taken from reference TRBV5-1 and TRBJ1-4): KAGVTQTPRYLIKTRGQQVTLSCSPISGHRSVSWYQQTPGQGLQFLFEYFSETQRNKGNFPGRFSGRQFSNSRSEMNVSTLELGDSALYLCASSLTTAENEKLFFGSGTQLSVL.

This chain joins TRBV14 and TRBJ1-6; D call uncertain. V was pared by 9 bases and J by 0 bases, with 9 bases between. Germline assignment: CDR1 SGHDN and CDR2 FVKESK. The CDR3 length is 14 residues. In DNA, the CDR3 is TGTGCCAGTCCTCACAGCTCCTATAATTCACCCCTCCACTTT. Amino acid sequence: CASPHSSYNSPLHF.

This clone has a single count. The gene calls are TRBV24-1 and TRBJ2-1; the D gene is possibly TRBD1 (6 bases). This CDR3 is 14 amino acids long. V gave up 6 bases and J gave up 6 bases, with 14 bases separating them. The germline V gene encodes CDR1 KGHDR and CDR2 SFDVKD. As DNA, the CDR3 is TGTGCCACCAGTACAGGGATGAATCTCAATGAGCAGTTCTTC. Its translation: CATSTGMNLNEQFF.

The chain recombines TRBV7-8 with TRBJ2-1, with D possibly being TRBD1 (6 bases). V lost 0 bases and J 5 bases, leaving 14 bases between the germline ends. Per germline, CDR1 SGHVS and CDR2 FQNEAQ. The CDR3 extends over 16 amino acids. For the CDR3, the DNA is TGTGCCAGCAGCTTAGCTGGGGCAGGGGTTGACAATGAGCAGTTCTTC. Translating gives CASSLAGAGVDNEQFF.

With regard to this clone: Other DNA sequences in the same sample also yield this CDR3. The rearrangement links TRBV6-5 to TRBJ2-3; a weak D match, TRBD2 (6 bases). Deletions cut 6 bases from V and 6 bases from J, with 16 bases between. This CDR3 has 14 residues. Germline CDR1 reads MNHEY; CDR2 reads SVGAGI. The CDR3 DNA is TGTGCCAGCAGGCGGGATTCTCTGGGGGATACGCAGTATTTT. It is translated as CASRRDSLGDTQYF.

The CDR3 coding sequence is TGCGCCAGCAGCCCGCGACTAGCGGGGGCCACCTACGAGCAGTACTTC. As protein: CASSPRLAGATYEQYF. V usage is TRBV4-1 and J usage is TRBJ2-7; 12 nucleotides align to TRBD2. V dropped 4 bases and J dropped 2; count of bases not matched to a gene: 6. This CDR3 region has 16 residues. CDR1 is MGHRA, CDR2 YSYEKL, per germline.

This clone was counted once. A junction end diverges from the germline sequence, so it may reflect a read error. The chain carries TRBV7-7 and TRBJ2-1, with 13 nucleotides matching TRBD2. CDR3 length: 21 amino acids. Germline CDR1 and CDR2: SSHAT and FNYEAQ (reference sequence). CDR3 residues: CASSFGQGLAGEVWSYNEQFF. DNA for the CDR3: TGTGCTAGCAGCTTTGGGCAAGGACTAGCGGGGGAGGTCTGGTCCTACAATGAGCAGTTCTTC.

The V and J genes are TRBV11-2 and TRBJ1-1; D is uncertain. The CDR3 sequence is 12 residues long. The germline gives CDR1 SGHAT, CDR2 FQNNGV. V was pared by 0 bases and J by 9 bases, with 8 bases between. The CDR3 protein is CASSLDGLKAFF. CDR3 nucleotides: TGTGCCAGCAGCTTAGATGGGCTGAAAGCTTTCTTT.

The chain couples TRBV4-1 to TRBJ2-7, with TRBD2 matching over 10 bases. Losses at the gene ends were 6 bases for V and 2 bases for J; bases not matched to a gene: 7. The germline V gene has CDR1 MGHRA and CDR2 YSYEKL. This CDR3 has 15 residues. The CDR3 sequence: CASRLGTSATYEQYF. The CDR3 DNA reads TGCGCCAGCAGGCTCGGGACTAGCGCTACCTACGAGCAGTACTTC.

CDR3 nucleotide sequence: TGCGCCAGCAGCGCCCGACAGGGTTTCATCTATGGCTACACCTTC. Encoded protein: CASSARQGFIYGYTF. V gene TRBV5-1 combines with J gene TRBJ1-2; 7 bases line up with TRBD1. Looked up from germline, CDR1 is SGHRS and CDR2 is YFSETQ. The ends lost 4 bases at V and 4 bases at J; junction bases unmatched: 10. The CDR3 has 15 residues.

V and J are TRBV27 and TRBJ1-5; weak D call: TRBD1 (6 bases). V shed 3 bases and J shed 4 bases, with 16 bases lying between them. The germline gives CDR1 MNHEY, CDR2 SMNVEV (reference sequence). This CDR3 has 16 residues. Here the CDR3 DNA reads TGTGCCAGCAGTTTGAGGGGGATGAATTGGAATCAGCCCCAGCATTTT. Amino acids: CASSLRGMNWNQPQHF.

The chain employs TRBV19 and TRBJ1-2; D uncertain. CDR3 length: 12 amino acids. V shed 3 bases and J shed 5 bases, with 7 bases lying between them. Germline V gene sequence: CDR1 LNHDA, CDR2 SQIVND (reference sequence). The CDR3 DNA follows: TGTGCCAGTAGTATGGTTAGATATGGCTACACCTTC. Translation gives CASSMVRYGYTF.